The 16 T cell receptor beta chains presented below share a single source sample, sequenced in a study of metastatic and nonmetastatic thyroid tumors. TCRdb re-called clones from the PCR reads using MiXCR. The sample carries around 34,000 clones, about a sixth recorded once. Not a single patient had been given any form of treatment at any point before undergoing thyroid surgery. The material sequenced was blood. The receptor source for this set is a female donor with papillary thyroid cancer or a benign thyroid nodule (not recorded which). Some clones in this sample may be carry-over from other donors' samples.

This clone was seen only a few times. A much more abundant neighbour one base away suggests this may be a read error. The V gene is TRBV10-2, the J gene TRBJ2-2, with D tentatively TRBD2 (6 bases). V was shortened by 8 bases and J by 6 bases, with 16 bases between the two germline ends. The CDR3 consists of 14 residues. Germline CDR1 is WSHSY and CDR2 is SAAADI. CDR3 DNA sequence: TGCGCCAGCTCGAGGGCGGGACGGTCCGGGGAGCTGTTTTTT. Protein: CASSRAGRSGELFF.

This clone was counted many times. CDR3 bases: TGTGCCAGCGGAGCAAGGCGGCGGACCAATCAGCCCCAGCATTTT. Its translation: CASGARRRTNQPQHF. This rearrangement joins TRBV11-3 to TRBJ1-5; no clear D gene. There are 15 residues in the CDR3. Per germline, CDR1 SGHNT and CDR2 YENEEA. Trimming cost V 8 bases and J 3 bases, with 17 bases left between them.

This clone has a count of ten or more. The gene calls are TRBV3-1 and TRBJ2-1, with D maybe TRBD2 (7 bases). The CDR3 is 15 amino acids. V gave up 4 bases and J gave up 9 bases, with 19 bases separating them. From germline, CDR1 is LGHDT and CDR2 YNNKEL (reference sequence). The chain's CDR3 is CASSPTWGGRGEQFF. The CDR3 nucleotides read TGTGCCAGCAGCCCGACTTGGGGGGGGCGGGGTGAGCAGTTCTTC.

This clone is classed as medium-sized (0.01 to 0.1%). The V call is TRBV12-3 or TRBV12-4, the J call TRBJ1-5; possible D gene TRBD1, 6 bases. V was clipped by 6 bases and J by 6 bases, with 18 bases between them. The CDR3 runs to 15 residues. CDR3 sequence (DNA): TGTGCCAGCAGAACAGGGCTTGGTAGTGCTCAGCCCCAGCATTTT. It specifies CASRTGLGSAQPQHF.

In its sample, this clone was seen a few times. A single base separates this from a much larger clone, so it may be a read error. Within the sample, other DNA sequences also encode this same CDR3. The chain has TRBV7-9 and TRBJ2-1; D unclear. CDR1 is SEHNR, CDR2 FQNEAQ, per germline (reference sequence). The CDR3 sequence is 13 residues long. The CDR3 DNA reads TGTGCTAGCAGCCTGAGATTAGGCAATGAGCAGTTCTTC. Its protein is CASSLRLGNEQFF.

The gene calls are TRBV6-2 or TRBV6-3 and TRBJ2-1; D may be TRBD2 (5 bases). V shed 10 bases and J shed 10 bases, with 26 bases lying between them. The CDR3 consists of 15 residues. The V gene's germline CDR1 is MNHEY and CDR2 SVGEGT. The chain's CDR3 is CANSLMEIGELEQFF. The CDR3 nucleotides read TGTGCCAACAGCCTAATGGAGATCGGGGAGCTGGAGCAGTTCTTC.

This clone was seen more than once but under ten times. The chain recombines TRBV4-3 with TRBJ2-2; 7 bases line up with TRBD1. The CDR3 runs to 17 residues. V shed 0 bases and J 6 bases; nucleotides not matched to a gene: 10. Germline V lookup: CDR1 LGHNA, CDR2 YSLEER. Here the CDR3 DNA reads TGCGCCAGCAGCCAAGATCCACAGGGGCCCGTAGCCGGGGAGCTGTTTTTT. Translating it yields CASSQDPQGPVAGELFF.

This clone was seen repeatedly, ten times or more. The rearrangement uses TRBV20-1 and TRBJ1-5; 8 bases are shared with TRBD1. V was pared by 3 bases and J by 0 bases, with 7 bases of the junction left unmatched. This CDR3 is built from 16 residues. In germline, CDR1 is DFQATT, CDR2 SNEGSKA (reference sequence). The CDR3 is CSARDRAVYSNQPQHF. Here the CDR3 DNA reads TGCAGTGCTAGGGACAGGGCCGTATATAGCAATCAGCCCCAGCATTTT.

This sequence joins TRBV5-1 and TRBJ2-2, with a possible D match to TRBD2 (6 bases). V was pared by 2 bases and J by 3 bases, with 8 bases between. The V gene's germline CDR1 is SGHRS and CDR2 YFSETQ. The CDR3 runs to 14 residues. The CDR3 sequence is CASSFREDTGELFF. DNA for the CDR3: TGCGCCAGCAGCTTCAGGGAGGACACCGGGGAGCTGTTTTTT.

This clone was detected many times. This chain uses TRBV7-9 with TRBJ2-3, with 10 bases aligning to TRBD2. The CDR3 has 15 amino acids. V shed 5 bases, J shed 6 bases, and the junction held 8 bases outside the gene matches. The germline gives CDR1 SEHNR, CDR2 FQNEAQ (reference sequence). CDR3 in amino acids: CASSQAGGPADTQYF. The CDR3 bases are TGTGCCAGCAGCCAAGCGGGAGGGCCAGCCGATACGCAGTATTTT.

The CDR3 loop is CASSYSQDTIYF. For the CDR3, the DNA is TGTGCCAGCAGTTACTCTCAGGACACCATATATTTT. V is TRBV3-1 and J is TRBJ1-3; D gene unclear. Looked up from germline, CDR1 is LGHDT and CDR2 is YNNKEL (reference sequence). The CDR3 covers 12 residues. The V and J ends lost 6 bases and 8 bases respectively, with 11 bases between them.

This clone was seen just once. A read error may account for a junction end that differs from germline. As DNA, the CDR3 is TGCAGTGCTAGGGGACGGGGCGGGAGAGGTCGAGAGACCAAGTACTTC. This encodes CSARGRGGRGRETKYF. The chain joins TRBV20-1 to TRBJ2-5, with 7 bases identical to TRBD2. The germline gives CDR1 DFQATT, CDR2 SNEGSKA (reference sequence). This CDR3 has 16 amino acids.

In this sample, this clone turned up many times. V and J are TRBV10-3 and TRBJ2-6; D uncertain. The CDR3 extends over 15 amino acids. V was pared by 3 bases and J by 0 bases, with 6 bases between. Looked up from germline, CDR1 is ENHRY and CDR2 is SYGVKD. CDR3 sequence (DNA): TGTGCCATCAGTGATACAGACTCTGGGGCCAACGTCCTGACTTTC. Translating gives CAISDTDSGANVLTF.

Ten or more counts support this clone. The chain employs TRBV29-1 and TRBJ2-7; D might be TRBD1 (6 bases). There are 13 residues in the CDR3. Germline V gene lookup returns CDR1 SQVTM and CDR2 ANQGSEA. V gave up 7 bases and J gave up 1 base, with 14 bases separating them. CDR3 sequence: CSAVGQKSYEQYF. As DNA, the CDR3 is TGCAGCGCCGTAGGACAGAAATCCTACGAGCAGTACTTC.

This clone was seen ten or more times. This rearrangement joins TRBV18 to TRBJ1-3; TRBD1 aligns across 7 bases. The germline gives CDR1 KGHSH, CDR2 LQKENI. J gave up 7 bases and V 1 base, and 10 bases lay outside the gene matches. The length of the CDR3 is 16 residues. The CDR3 sequence is CASSPRQGQSGNTIYF. CDR3 DNA: TGTGCCAGCTCACCACGACAGGGACAATCGGGGAACACCATATATTTT.

This clone has ten or more counts. V usage is TRBV6-1 and J usage is TRBJ2-5, with D possibly matching TRBD2 (5 bases). There are 13 residues in the CDR3. Germline V gives CDR1 MNHNS, CDR2 SASEGT. The V end was cut by 7 bases, the J end by 2 bases, with 11 bases between. CDR3 nucleotides: TGTGCCAGCATCGGGGTTACGCAAGAGACCCAGTACTTC. Encoded protein: CASIGVTQETQYF.